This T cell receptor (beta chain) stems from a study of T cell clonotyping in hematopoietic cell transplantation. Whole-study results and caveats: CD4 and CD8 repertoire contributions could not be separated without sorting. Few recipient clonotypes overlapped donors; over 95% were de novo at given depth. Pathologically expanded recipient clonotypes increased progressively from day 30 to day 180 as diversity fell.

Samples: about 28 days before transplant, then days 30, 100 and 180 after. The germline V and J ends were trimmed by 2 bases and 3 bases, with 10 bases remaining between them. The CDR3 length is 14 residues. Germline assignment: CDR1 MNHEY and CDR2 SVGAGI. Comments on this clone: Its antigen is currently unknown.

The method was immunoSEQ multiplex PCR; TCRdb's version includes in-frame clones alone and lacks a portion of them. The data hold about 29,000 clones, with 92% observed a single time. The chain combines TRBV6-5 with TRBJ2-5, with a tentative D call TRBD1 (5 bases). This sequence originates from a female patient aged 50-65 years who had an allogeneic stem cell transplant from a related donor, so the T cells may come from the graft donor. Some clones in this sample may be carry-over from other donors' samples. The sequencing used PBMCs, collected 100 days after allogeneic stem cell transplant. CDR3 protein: CASSYVGPEETQYF. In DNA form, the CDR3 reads TGTGCCAGCAGTTACGTGGGGCCAGAAGAGACCCAGTACTTC.